A selection of T cell receptor beta chains follows, all from one sample in a study of shared T cell receptors in the human thymus. The method was immunoSEQ multiplex PCR; TCRdb's version includes in-frame clones alone and lacks a portion of them. Among approximately 660,000 clones listed, approximately 87% were seen once. These sequences were also reported in another study, on human thymus T cells.

Sequencing input: thymocytes. The origin of the receptors is a boy less than two years old with a congenital heart defect. The CDR3 runs from the conserved cysteine through the conserved F or W. The D gene is left open where the match is weak. Clone size is given for some rows only: seen once, a few or many times, or a class if the clone is expanded.

size	D	V	J	DNA	CDR3
.	TRBD2	TRBV18	TRBJ2-1	TGTGCCAGTTTATTAACCCCGGGACTAGCGGGCAATGAGCAGTTCTTC	CASLLTPGLAGNEQFF
once	.	TRBV5-1	TRBJ2-7	TGCGCCAGCAGCCCTCCGACAGGTCCACGCTCCTACGAGCAGTACTTC	CASSPPTGPRSYEQYF
few	.	TRBV28	TRBJ2-7	TGTGCCAGCAGCCCGGACTCCGAGCAGTACTTC	CASSPDSEQYF
.	.	TRBV11-2	TRBJ2-7	TGTGCCAGCAGCTTAGGACTCCCAGGGTACAACGAGCAGTACTTC	CASSLGLPGYNEQYF
.	.	TRBV27	TRBJ2-7	TGTGCCAGCTCGAACAGGGAAGCCTACGAGCAGTACTTC	CASSNREAYEQYF
.	TRBD1	TRBV2	TRBJ2-4	TGTGCCAGCAGTGAAGGGGGACAGTTCAAAAACATTCAGTACTTC	CASSEGGQFKNIQYF
.	.	TRBV4-1	TRBJ2-5	TGCGCCAGCAGCCCTTCGATCTCATCAACATCTTGGGAGACCCAGTACTTC	CASSPSISSTSWETQYF
few	TRBD2	TRBV30	TRBJ2-1	TGTGCCTGGAGGACTAGCGGGAGTTACAATGAGCAGTTCTTC	CAWRTSGSYNEQFF
few	TRBD2	TRBV30	TRBJ2-1	TGTGCCTGGAAATCCCTTAGCGGGAGTCCCTACAATGAGCAGTTCTTC	CAWKSLSGSPYNEQFF
.	TRBD2	TRBV7-1	TRBJ2-7	TGTGCCAGCAGCTCCCCCGGGGTTTTGGTAGCGGGAGTCCTAGGGCCCCCTTCGTATTACGAGCAGTACTTC	CASSSPGVLVAGVLGPPSYYEQYF
.	.	TRBV27	TRBJ2-5	TGTGCCAGCAGTTATCGGGGTGGTTTGGGGACCCAGTACTTC	CASSYRGGLGTQYF
.	TRBD1	TRBV5-8	TRBJ1-2	TGTGCCAGCAGCCCCCGACAGGGACCAGCCCAAGGCTATGGCTACACCTTC	CASSPRQGPAQGYGYTF
.	.	TRBV15	TRBJ2-3	TGTGTCACCAGCAGAGACTTCAAACGGGGCACAGATACGCAGTATTTT	CVTSRDFKRGTDTQYF
.	TRBD2	TRBV5-4	TRBJ2-1	TGTGCCAGCAGCTTGGAAAGGCCTAGCGGGAGGCCTGAGCAGTTCTTC	CASSLERPSGRPEQFF
.	TRBD2	TRBV19	TRBJ2-1	TGTGCCAGTAGAAGGACTAGCGGGTACAATGAGCAGTTCTTC	CASRRTSGYNEQFF
.	TRBD1	TRBV14	TRBJ1-5	TGTGCCAGCAGCCCGGGGACAGGGTGTACTCAGCCCCAGCATTTT	CASSPGTGCTQPQHF
.	TRBD2	TRBV7-2	TRBJ2-1	TGTGCCAGCAGCCAGTCCGGGACTAGCTACATCAATGAGCAGTTCTTC	CASSQSGTSYINEQFF
.	.	TRBV6-5	TRBJ1-3	TGTGCCAGCAGTTTACGTAGCTCTGGAAACACCATATATTTT	CASSLRSSGNTIYF
once	.	TRBV19	TRBJ1-2	TGTGCCAGTGTGGGGAAGATTGGGATAGACAGCCATGGCTACACCTTC	CASVGKIGIDSHGYTF
.	TRBD2	TRBV7-3	TRBJ2-2	TGTGCCAGCAGCGCCCGGACTAGCGGGACGACCGGGGAGCTGTTTTTT	CASSARTSGTTGELFF
.	.	TRBV7-9	TRBJ2-7	TGTGCCAGCAGCTTAGGGCAGGGCATCTCCTACGAGCAGTACTTC	CASSLGQGISYEQYF
.	.	TRBV10-1	TRBJ2-2	TGCGCCAGCAGGAACTACAGGGTCACCGGGGAGCTGTTTTTT	CASRNYRVTGELFF
.	.	TRBV19	TRBJ2-4	TGTGCCAGTAGTATCGTTTTGGACAGCAAAAACATTCAGTACTTC	CASSIVLDSKNIQYF
.	TRBD1	TRBV27	TRBJ2-1	TGTGCCAGCAGTTTTGACCCGGGACAGCCCTACAATGAGCAGTTCTTC	CASSFDPGQPYNEQFF
.	.	TRBV30	TRBJ2-1	TGTGCCTGGAGTGTAGTCAGGGGTGGGAACAATGAGCAGTTCTTC	CAWSVVRGGNNEQFF
.	TRBD2	TRBV9	TRBJ2-1	TGTGCCAGCAGCGTAGAGGCCCCCTTTGGCGGGAGTCCCCCCTACAATGAAGAGCAGTTCTTC	CASSVEAPFGGSPPYNEEQFF
.	.	TRBV15	TRBJ1-5	TGTGCCGCCAGCGTAGGAGATAGCAATCAGCCCCAGCATTTT	CAASVGDSNQPQHF
.	.	TRBV5-6	TRBJ2-3	TGTGCCAGCAGCCGGCTCAGGGATAGGACAGATACGCAGTATTTT	CASSRLRDRTDTQYF
.	.	TRBV27	TRBJ1-2	TGTGCCAGGACCCTCGGGACACCCCTTTGTGGCTACACCTTC	CARTLGTPLCGYTF
.	TRBD2	TRBV29-1	TRBJ2-3	TGCAGCGTTGGGGAATTAGGCGGGAGGGCCCCAGATACGCAGTATTTT	CSVGELGGRAPDTQYF
.	TRBD1	TRBV29-1	TRBJ1-1	TGCAGCGTTGGGAGAGCCGGGACAGGGGGCACTGAAGCTTTCTTT	CSVGRAGTGGTEAFF
.	.	TRBV5-1	TRBJ2-1	TGCGCCAGCAGCTTGGAACTGAACAATGAGCAGTTCTTC	CASSLELNNEQFF
.	TRBD1	TRBV28	TRBJ1-2	TGTGCCAGCAACTCGACAGGGGACCCACCTAACTATGGCTACACCTTC	CASNSTGDPPNYGYTF
.	.	TRBV4-3	TRBJ2-7	TGCGCCAGCAGCCAAGATATGACGAAGCGACGAGACGAGCAGTACTTC	CASSQDMTKRRDEQYF
once	.	TRBV6-6	TRBJ2-1	TGTGCCAGCAGTCCCGGATCGGGTCTTTACAATGAGCAGTTCTTC	CASSPGSGLYNEQFF
.	TRBD1	TRBV27	TRBJ1-1	TGTGCCAGCGGAGAGAACCGGGACAGGGGTTTAACTGAAGCTTTCTTT	CASGENRDRGLTEAFF
.	.	TRBV2	TRBJ2-7	TGTGCCAGCAGTGAAGCGTGTCGGGAGTTGGGCTACGAGCAGTACTTC	CASSEACRELGYEQYF
.	.	TRBV7-2	TRBJ2-1	TGTGCCAGCAGCAACTCAGCGGCCGTCTCCTACAATGAGCAGTTCTTC	CASSNSAAVSYNEQFF
.	.	TRBV14	TRBJ2-7	TGTGCCAGCAGCCAATTCTACAGCTGGGAGCAGTACTTC	CASSQFYSWEQYF
.	.	TRBV29-1	TRBJ1-1	TGCAGCGTTGAAGGACAGAGTAGGACTGAAGCTTTCTTT	CSVEGQSRTEAFF
few	.	TRBV18	TRBJ2-7	TGTGCCAGCTCACCAGGAGCAAGGACCTACGAGCAGTACTTC	CASSPGARTYEQYF
.	.	TRBV5-1	TRBJ2-7	TGCGCCAGCAGCTTGAGTTTACAGGGTAATAACTACGAGCAGTACTTC	CASSLSLQGNNYEQYF
.	TRBD2	TRBV12-5	TRBJ2-2	TGTGCTAGTGAACCGACCGCGGGAGTAAGGAGCACCGGGGAGCTGTTTTTT	CASEPTAGVRSTGELFF
.	TRBD2	TRBV27	TRBJ2-1	TGTGCCAGCAGTCGGAAGGGACTAGCGGGAGAACCCACTTACAATGAGCAGTTCTTC	CASSRKGLAGEPTYNEQFF
.	TRBD2	TRBV28	TRBJ2-3	TGTGCCAGCGGAACTAGCGGCACAGATACGCAGTATTTT	CASGTSGTDTQYF
.	.	TRBV10-3	TRBJ2-1	TGTGCCATCAGTGAGCAGGATAAAATCCCCAACAATGAGCAGTTCTTC	CAISEQDKIPNNEQFF